This T cell receptor beta chain was observed in a study of T-cell memory formation after mild COVID-19. Study results and caveats: CD4/CD8 balance held among clones contracting day 15 to 85, and later expanders leaned CD4+. Contracting CD4+ clones sat mainly in CM and EM; CD8+ in EMRA.

There are a few counts of this clonotype. The antigen is unknown. Libraries for TCRalpha and TCRbeta carried sample barcodes and unique molecular identifiers via 5'RACE. Each CDR3 protein gets one entry after TCRdb re-called the 5' RACE reads with MiXCR. The sample contains roughly 400,000 distinct CDR3 sequences, more than 15% of which appear only once. Between the trimmed V and J ends, which lost 2 bases and 6 bases, there was a span of 11 bases. The CDR3 totals 14 residues. Germline V gives CDR1 DFQATT, CDR2 SNEGSKA (reference sequence). Sequencing was carried out using PBMCs or a T cell subset sorted from them (not recorded which). The V gene is TRBV20-1, the J gene TRBJ1-6; weak D call: TRBD1 (6 bases). This sequence originates from a man in his late teens or twenties who had mild COVID-19 (a few samples of this study predate the infection). Cell type and time point are not known. Written as DNA, the CDR3 is TGCAGTGCTAGAAAGCGGGGGCTTAATTCACCCCTCCACTTT. Translated, it gives CSARKRGLNSPLHF.